The rows below give T cell receptor beta chains drawn from one sample of a study of cytomegalovirus exposure and HLA in healthy donors. Measured with immunoSEQ multiplex PCR; TCRdb has only the in-frame clones, and not every one. The sample includes some 130,000 clones, about two thirds of them seen just once. The sample taken for sequencing was PBMCs. The receptors derive from a human donor in good health. CDR3s include the opening cysteine and the closing phenylalanine or tryptophan. The D gene is left open where the match is weak. Clone size is not always given. Where it is, it says once, few, many or a class for expanded clones.

j_gene	abundance	d_gene	v_gene	CDR3aa	CDR3nt
TRBJ1-4	NA	NA	TRBV2	CASAGTTNEKLFF	TGTGCCAGCGCGGGGACAACTAATGAAAAACTGTTTTTT
TRBJ1-2	few	NA	TRBV6-1	CASSELQDWRRGYTF	TGTGCCAGCAGTGAACTACAGGATTGGCGACGAGGCTACACCTTC
TRBJ1-5	NA	NA	TRBV5-7	CASSLAQRVQPQHF	TGTGCCAGCAGCTTGGCCCAGAGGGTTCAGCCCCAGCATTTT
TRBJ2-7	NA	TRBD1	TRBV19	CASSIRGRSYEQYF	TGTGCCAGTAGTATAAGGGGGCGATCATACGAGCAGTACTTC
TRBJ2-7	NA	NA	TRBV27	CASSLSPGNEQYF	TGTGCCAGCAGTTTAAGTCCGGGGAACGAGCAGTACTTC
TRBJ2-3	few	NA	TRBV11-3	CASSPAGTGADTQYF	TGTGCCAGCAGCCCCGCCGGGACGGGGGCAGATACGCAGTATTTT
TRBJ1-1	few	TRBD1	TRBV5-1	CASSRDRMAEAFF	TGCGCCAGCAGCCGGGACAGGATGGCTGAAGCTTTCTTT
TRBJ1-2	few	TRBD1	TRBV19	CASREGQAFGGYTF	TGTGCCAGTAGGGAGGGACAGGCGTTCGGTGGCTACACCTTC
TRBJ2-2	few	TRBD2	TRBV5-5	CASSFEAGVLPGELFF	TGTGCCAGCAGCTTCGAAGCGGGAGTCCTCCCCGGGGAGCTGTTTTTT
TRBJ2-3	NA	NA	TRBV9	CASSVVAGKLSDTQYF	TGTGCCAGCAGCGTAGTGGCAGGGAAATTATCAGATACGCAGTATTTT
TRBJ2-2	NA	NA	TRBV9	CASSVVQGTGELFF	TGTGCCAGCAGCGTAGTGCAGGGGACCGGGGAGCTGTTTTTT
TRBJ1-1	NA	NA	TRBV2	CASMRDTEAFF	TGTGCCAGCATGAGGGATACTGAAGCTTTCTTT
TRBJ1-2	NA	NA	TRBV6-1	CASSDGSHRDYGYTF	TGTGCCAGCAGTGATGGTTCGCACAGAGACTATGGCTACACCTTC
TRBJ1-6	NA	TRBD1	TRBV13	CASSLLGQGAAVNSPLHF	TGTGCCAGCAGCTTACTGGGACAGGGGGCTGCCGTAAATTCACCCCTCCACTTT
TRBJ2-7	NA	NA	TRBV7-2	CASSLSRVLEQYF	TGTGCCAGCAGCTTAAGCCGCGTTCTCGAGCAGTACTTC
TRBJ1-1	NA	NA	TRBV27	CASSLSHNRAGAFF	TGTGCCAGCAGTTTATCCCATAACAGGGCGGGAGCTTTCTTT
TRBJ1-4	NA	TRBD1	TRBV2	CASSDRVGAEKLFF	TGTGCCAGCAGCGACAGGGTTGGTGCTGAAAAACTGTTTTTT
TRBJ2-1	few	NA	TRBV21-1	CASSLNMVQFF	TGTGCCAGCAGCCTCAACATGGTACAGTTCTTC
TRBJ1-1	NA	TRBD1	TRBV10-2	CASRDREGDEF	TGCGCCAGCCGAGACAGGGAAGGGGATGAATTT
TRBJ1-4	NA	NA	TRBV27	CASSLNIGGRGTNEKLFF	TGTGCCAGCAGTTTAAACATCGGGGGTCGCGGAACTAATGAAAAACTGTTTTTT
TRBJ2-7	once	TRBD2	TRBV7-9	CSSSESGTSGGEQYF	TGTTCCAGCAGCGAATCCGGGACTAGCGGGGGCGAGCAGTACTTC
TRBJ2-7	NA	TRBD2	TRBV6-6	CASSSRASGPYEQYF	TGTGCCAGCAGTAGCAGGGCTAGCGGACCCTACGAGCAGTACTTC
TRBJ1-1	once	NA	TRBV21-1	CASSKAGRGMNTEAFF	TGTGCCAGCAGCAAAGCAGGGAGGGGGATGAACACTGAAGCTTTCTTT